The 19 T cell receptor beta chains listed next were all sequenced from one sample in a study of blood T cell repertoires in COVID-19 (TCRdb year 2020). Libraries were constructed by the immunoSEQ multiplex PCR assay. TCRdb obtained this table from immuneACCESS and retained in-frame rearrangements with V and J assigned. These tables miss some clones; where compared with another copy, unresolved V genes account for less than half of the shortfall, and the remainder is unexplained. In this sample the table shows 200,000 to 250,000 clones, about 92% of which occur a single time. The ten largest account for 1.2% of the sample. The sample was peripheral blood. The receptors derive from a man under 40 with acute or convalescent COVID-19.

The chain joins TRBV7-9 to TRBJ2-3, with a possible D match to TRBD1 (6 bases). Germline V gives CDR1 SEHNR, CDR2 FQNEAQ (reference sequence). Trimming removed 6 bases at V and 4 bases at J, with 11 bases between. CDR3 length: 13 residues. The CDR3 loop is CASRDSSPDTQYF. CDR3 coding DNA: TGTGCCAGCAGGGACAGTAGTCCAGATACGCAGTATTTT.

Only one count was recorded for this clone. The CDR3: CASSPWTGSSYEQYF. The CDR3 bases are TGTGCCAGCAGCCCTTGGACAGGGAGCTCCTACGAGCAGTACTTC. The chain links TRBV3-1 (or the pseudogene TRBV3-2) to TRBJ2-7; 8 bases are shared with TRBD1. Germline CDR1 and CDR2: LGHDT and YNNKEL (reference sequence). The length of the CDR3 is 15 residues. The trim removed 4 bases at V and 0 bases at J, leaving 5 bases unmatched.

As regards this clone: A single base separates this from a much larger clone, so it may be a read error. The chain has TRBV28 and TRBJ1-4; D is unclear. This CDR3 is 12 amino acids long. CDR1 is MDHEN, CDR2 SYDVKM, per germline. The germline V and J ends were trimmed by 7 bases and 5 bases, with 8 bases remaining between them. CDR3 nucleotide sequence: TGTGCCAGCAATTCTTTCAATGAAAAACTGTTTTTT. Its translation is CASNSFNEKLFF.

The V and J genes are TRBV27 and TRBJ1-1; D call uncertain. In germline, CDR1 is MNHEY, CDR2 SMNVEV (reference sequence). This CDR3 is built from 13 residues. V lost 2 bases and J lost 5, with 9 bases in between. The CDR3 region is CASSLGFGTEAFF. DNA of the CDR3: TGTGCCAGCAGTTTAGGTTTCGGTACTGAAGCTTTCTTT.

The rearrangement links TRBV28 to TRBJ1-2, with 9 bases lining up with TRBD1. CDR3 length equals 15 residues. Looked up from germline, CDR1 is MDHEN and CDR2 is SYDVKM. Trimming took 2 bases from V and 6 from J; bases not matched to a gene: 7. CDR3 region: CASSLAIGQGHGYTF. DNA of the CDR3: TGTGCCAGCAGTTTAGCGATCGGACAGGGGCATGGCTACACCTTC.

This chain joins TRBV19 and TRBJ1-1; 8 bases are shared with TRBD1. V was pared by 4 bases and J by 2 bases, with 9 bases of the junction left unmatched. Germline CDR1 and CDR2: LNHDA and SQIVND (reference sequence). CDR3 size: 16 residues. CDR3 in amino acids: CASSTPRTGPNTEAFF. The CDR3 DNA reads TGTGCCAGTAGTACTCCAAGGACAGGGCCAAACACTGAAGCTTTCTTT.

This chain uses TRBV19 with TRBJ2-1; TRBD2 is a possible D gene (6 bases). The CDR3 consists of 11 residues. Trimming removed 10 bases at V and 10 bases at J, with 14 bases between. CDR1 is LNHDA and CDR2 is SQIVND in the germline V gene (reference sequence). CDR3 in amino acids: CATGVGPEQFF. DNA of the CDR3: TGTGCCACGGGGGTGGGACCCGAGCAGTTCTTC.

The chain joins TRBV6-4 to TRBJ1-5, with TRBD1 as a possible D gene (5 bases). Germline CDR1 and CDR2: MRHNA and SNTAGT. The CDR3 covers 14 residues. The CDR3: CERRRDRPDQPQHF. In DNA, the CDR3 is TGTGAGAGGAGACGAGACAGACCCGATCAGCCCCAGCATTTT.

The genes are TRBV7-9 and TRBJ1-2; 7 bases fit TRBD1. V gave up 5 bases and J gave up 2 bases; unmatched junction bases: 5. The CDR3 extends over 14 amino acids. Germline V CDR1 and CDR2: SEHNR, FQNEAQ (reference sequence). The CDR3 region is CASSLQGRNYGYTF. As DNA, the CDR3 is TGTGCCAGCAGCCTACAGGGGCGAAACTATGGCTACACCTTC.

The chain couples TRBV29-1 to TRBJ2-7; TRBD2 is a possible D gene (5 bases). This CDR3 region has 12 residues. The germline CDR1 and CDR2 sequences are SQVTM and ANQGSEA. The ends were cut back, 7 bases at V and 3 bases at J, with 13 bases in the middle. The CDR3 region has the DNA TGCAGCGGACGGACGGGAAACTACGAGCAGTACTTC. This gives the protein CSGRTGNYEQYF.

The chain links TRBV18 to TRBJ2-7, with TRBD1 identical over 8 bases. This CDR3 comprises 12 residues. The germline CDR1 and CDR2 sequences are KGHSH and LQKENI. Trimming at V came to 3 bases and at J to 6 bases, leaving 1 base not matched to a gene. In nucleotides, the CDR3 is TGTGCCAGCTCACCCGACAGGGGCGAGCAGTACTTC. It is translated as CASSPDRGEQYF.

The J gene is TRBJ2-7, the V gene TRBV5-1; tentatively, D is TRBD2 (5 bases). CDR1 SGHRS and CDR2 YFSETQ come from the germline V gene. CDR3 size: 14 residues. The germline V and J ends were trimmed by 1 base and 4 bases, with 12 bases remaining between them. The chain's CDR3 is CASSLSPGKYEQYF. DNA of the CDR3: TGCGCCAGCAGCTTGTCCCCGGGGAAATACGAGCAGTACTTC.

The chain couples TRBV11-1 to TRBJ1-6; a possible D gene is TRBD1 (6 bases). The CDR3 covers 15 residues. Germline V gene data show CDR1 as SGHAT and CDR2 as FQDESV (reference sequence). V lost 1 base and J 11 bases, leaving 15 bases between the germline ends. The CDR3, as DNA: TGTGCCAGCAGCTTAGTGTCAGGGGTCTATGCACCCCTCCACTTT. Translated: CASSLVSGVYAPLHF.

CDR3: CASSLQQGRGEQYF. In nucleotides, the CDR3 is TGTGCCAGCAGCCTCCAGCAGGGTAGGGGGGAGCAGTACTTC. The rearrangement uses TRBV2 and TRBJ2-7, with D possibly TRBD1 on 6 matching bases. Germline V CDR1 and CDR2: SNHLY, FYNNEI. This CDR3 spans 14 amino acids. Between the trimmed V and J ends, which lost 6 bases and 7 bases, there was a span of 19 bases.

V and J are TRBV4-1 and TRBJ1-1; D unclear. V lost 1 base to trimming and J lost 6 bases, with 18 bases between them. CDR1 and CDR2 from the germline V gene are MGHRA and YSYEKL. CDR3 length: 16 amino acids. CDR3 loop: CASSQGLAGDSAEAFF. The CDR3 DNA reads TGCGCCAGCAGCCAAGGGTTAGCGGGCGATAGCGCTGAAGCTTTCTTT.

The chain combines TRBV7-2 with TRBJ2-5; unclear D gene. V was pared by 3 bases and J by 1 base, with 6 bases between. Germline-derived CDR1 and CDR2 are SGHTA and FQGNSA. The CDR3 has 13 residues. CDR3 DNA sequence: TGTGCCAGCAGCTTGGTAGCCCAAGAGACCCAGTACTTC. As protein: CASSLVAQETQYF.

CDR3 sequence reads: CASSLTSGGQETQYF. Here the CDR3 DNA reads TGTGCCAGCAGCCTGACTAGCGGGGGCCAAGAGACCCAGTACTTC. This sequence joins TRBV7-9 and TRBJ2-5; the match to TRBD2 covers 12 bases. The CDR3 runs 15 residues. Trimming took 5 bases from V and 1 from J; bases not matched to a gene: 2. Germline V lookup: CDR1 SEHNR, CDR2 FQNEAQ (reference sequence).

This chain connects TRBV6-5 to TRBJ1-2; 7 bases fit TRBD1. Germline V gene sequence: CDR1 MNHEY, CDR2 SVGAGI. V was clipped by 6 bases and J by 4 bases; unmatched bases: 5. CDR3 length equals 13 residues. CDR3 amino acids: CASRRDSSYGYTF. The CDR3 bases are TGTGCCAGCAGGCGGGACAGCTCCTATGGCTACACCTTC.

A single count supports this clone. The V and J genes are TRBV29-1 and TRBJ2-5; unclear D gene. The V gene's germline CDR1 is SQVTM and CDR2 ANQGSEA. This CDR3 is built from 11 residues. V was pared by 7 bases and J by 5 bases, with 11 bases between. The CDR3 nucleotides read TGCAGCGCCAACCCTCAGGAGACCCAGTACTTC. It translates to CSANPQETQYF.